The following is a T cell receptor (beta chain) sequence with its context. Its antigen is undetermined. Using the 5' RACE reads, TCRdb records one entry per CDR3 protein without DNA. Recorded for this sample: approximately 200,000 distinct CDR3 sequences. The sample is drawn from a study of monozygotic twins with inflammatory bowel disease. Findings and caveats of the study: Support was absent for any single strong signal or clonotype linked to IBD.

This clonotype was obtained from a human donor with ulcerative colitis or Crohn's disease, or a healthy co-twin of an affected twin (not recorded which). The sequencing input was blood.

CDR3 loop: CALGQGYGYTF. The rearrangement joins TRBV6-1 to TRBJ1-2; TCRdb's assignment of TRBD1 cannot be checked, as there is no DNA. CDR1 is MNHNS and CDR2 is SASEGT in the germline V gene. The CDR3 length is 11 residues.